The source of this T cell receptor (beta chain) is a study of T cell changes during pregnancy in multiple sclerosis. Assay used: immunoSEQ multiplex PCR; TCRdb lists only in-frame clones, some missing. In the table there are about 46,000 clones, just under 95% of which are singletons. The germline gives CDR1 SGDLS, CDR2 YYNGEE. CDR3 length: 15 residues. The ends were cut back, 0 bases at V and 7 bases at J, with 14 bases in the middle. This clone was counted a single time. The sample consisted of CD8+ T cells from peripheral blood mononuclear cells, taken after pregnancy. This sequence joins TRBV9 and TRBJ2-1; perhaps TRBD2 as D (7 bases). This receptor was taken from a female donor with multiple sclerosis, enrolled in a pregnancy study. DNA for the CDR3: TGTGCCAGCAGCGTAGAAGGGGGGGGCGTTAATGAGCAGTTCTTC. Residues: CASSVEGGGVNEQFF.